This T cell receptor beta chain came from a study of cytomegalovirus exposure and HLA in healthy donors. General observations from the study: One cluster of highly shared sequence variants probably arose as a sequencing artifact. The dataset shows that most TCR sequences were rare, while some public TCRs occurred in many donors. Later analysis suggested most CMV-associated TCR beta chains were HLA-restricted. Later genetic work tied a missense DCLRE1C variant to beta-chain V and J trimming.

CDR1 SNHLY and CDR2 FYNNEI come from the germline V gene. The CDR3 loop spans 14 amino acids. J lost 4 bases, V lost 0 bases, and 2 bases had no gene match. This clone came up a few times. The antigen is unknown. The PCR contained 60 Vbeta and 13 Jbeta primers. Measured with immunoSEQ multiplex PCR; TCRdb has only the in-frame clones, and not every one. The sample lists about 170,000 clones, about 85% occurring once. The TCR originated in a young man in good health and CMV-seropositive. Sequenced input: PBMCs. The chain has TRBV2 and TRBJ1-1; 7 bases agree with TRBD1. CDR3 coding DNA: TGTGCCAGCAGTGAAGCTACAGGGGTCACTGAAGCTTTCTTT. This translates into CASSEATGVTEAFF.